This T cell receptor beta chain is from a study of T-cell reconstitution after alpha-beta-depleted transplantation in children. This clonotype was observed at least ten times. V gave up 5 bases and J gave up 2 bases; unmatched junction bases: 6. The CDR3 spans 15 residues. Looked up from germline, CDR1 is SGHAT and CDR2 is FQNNGV. Unique molecular identifiers were used in preparing the TCRbeta library. TCRdb re-derived calls from the PCR reads in MiXCR, one entry per CDR3 protein. The table records some 830,000 distinct CDR3 sequences, roughly 15% of them present only once. This clonotype originated in a male patient between 10 and 17 years old who had a stem cell transplant for acute lymphoblastic leukemia, so the T cells may come from the graft donor. This material consisted of PBMCs, mostly from graft donor cells, taken 360 days after TCRalphabeta/CD19-depleted stem cell transplant. The rearrangement links TRBV11-2 to TRBJ1-2; 9 nucleotides align to TRBD1. The DNA of the CDR3 is TGTGCCAGCAGCAGGTCCGGGACAGGGAACTATGGCTACACCTTC. It specifies CASSRSGTGNYGYTF.